Listed here is a single T cell receptor beta chain. This specimen comes from a study of blood T cell repertoires in COVID-19. Background on the study: The United States, Italy and Spain provided the acute and convalescent COVID-19 samples. From T cells, B-cell-depleted T cells, or PBMCs came the material, which was cDNA or gDNA.

Germline loops: CDR1 MNHNY, CDR2 SVGAGI (reference sequence). CDR3 length equals 14 residues. V lost 5 bases, J lost 8 bases, and 10 bases stayed unmatched. Authors' processing steps: Using reference gene primer amplification, nucleated cell counts were estimated. Assay used: immunoSEQ multiplex PCR; TCRdb lists only in-frame clones, some missing. From that table come the V and J calls and clone size; the DNA was used to work out D and trimming. In the table there are tens of thousands of clones, roughly nine tenths of which are singletons. This chain uses TRBV6-6 with TRBJ1-2; 8 nucleotides agree with TRBD1. The TCR sequence derives from a male donor with acute or convalescent COVID-19. What was sequenced was peripheral blood. CDR3 amino acids: CASSQTPDRGGYTF. The CDR3 DNA sequence: TGTGCCAGCAGTCAAACCCCCGACAGGGGAGGCTACACCTTC.